These T cell receptor beta chains were read from a single sample in a study of beta chain features in type 1 diabetes. Clones were read by immunoSEQ multiplex PCR, and TCRdb kept only the in-frame ones, dropping some. There are 300,000 to 350,000 clones in the sample; roughly 14% occur only once, and about 0.016% lies in the top ten. Sequencing was performed on naive CD4+ T cells from blood. These TCRs come from a young woman with type 1 diabetes. CDR3s include the opening cysteine and the closing phenylalanine or tryptophan. For some rows the clone size is stated as once, few or many, or as a class when expanded; others skip it.

clone_size j_call v_call cdr3_aa
few TRBJ2-5 TRBV5-6 CASSATGYQETQYF
few TRBJ2-5 TRBV7-6 CASTQLYRGPTYQETQYF
. TRBJ2-7 TRBV15 CATSRPEPYEQYF
. TRBJ1-2 TRBV4-3 CASSRTGSSGYTF
few TRBJ2-1 TRBV10-2 CASSTRLGSYNEQFF
. TRBJ1-5 TRBV10-3 CAISEATHNQPQHF
. TRBJ1-3 TRBV10-3 CAISEGERLSGNTIYF
. TRBJ1-2 TRBV28 CASSPGQSNYGYTF
. TRBJ2-1 TRBV18 CASSPRTEGNEQFF
. TRBJ2-1 TRBV4-1 CASSQPGTKINEQFF
. TRBJ2-5 TRBV7-2 CASSTRLEQETQYF
few TRBJ1-1 TRBV9 CASSVRGSNTEAFF
few TRBJ1-1 TRBV5-1 CASSLGGGGTEAFF
few TRBJ2-5 TRBV10-3 CAIKQGTPQETQYF
few TRBJ2-2 TRBV7-8 CASSLEVTGGIGELFF
few TRBJ2-1 TRBV5-4 CASSLAGATYNEQFF
few TRBJ1-1 TRBV7-2 CASSLGGTLGTEAFF
once TRBJ2-1 TRBV9 CASSDSKTAWTALSYNEQFF
. TRBJ1-2 TRBV7-9 CASSLTGGAHYGYTF
few TRBJ2-2 TRBV7-4 CASSFGTGTGELFF
. TRBJ1-2 TRBV2 CASSATGESGYTF
few TRBJ2-5 TRBV11-2 CASSVGQGETQYF
few TRBJ1-1 TRBV7-9 CASSFEQGASEAFF
. TRBJ1-1 TRBV6-5 CASRDLNVENTEAFF
. TRBJ1-2 TRBV10-3 CAIRSFTGDGYTF
few TRBJ1-2 TRBV29-1 CSVAEGNYGYTF
. TRBJ2-1 TRBV5-4 CASSPSSPSYNEQFF
. TRBJ1-2 TRBV30 CAWSVPFGVRPTGTLDYGYTF
few TRBJ1-1 TRBV18 CASSPQGRNTEAFF
. TRBJ2-1 TRBV28 CASSLLASYNEQFF
few TRBJ1-1 TRBV18 CASSPSRSMNTEAFF
. TRBJ2-1 TRBV7-9 CASSLERGSQNEQFF
few TRBJ2-1 TRBV4-3 CASSQGSGRTYNEQFF
few TRBJ1-5 TRBV7-2 CASSSNWRYNQPQHF
. TRBJ2-1 TRBV19 CASSIGPSGLYNEQFF
. TRBJ2-5 TRBV6-6 CASSYSEASGRKTQYF
. TRBJ2-3 TRBV11-2 CASGLAGGPADTQYF
few TRBJ1-4 TRBV5-6 CASSRRDRTRSVLFF
. TRBJ2-1 TRBV5-1 CASSSSLYNEQFF